This paragraph reports one T cell receptor (beta chain). The source of the sample is a study of CXCR3-negative and CXCR3-positive naive CD8 T cells. Germline CDR1 SEHNR, CDR2 FQNEAQ (reference sequence). The CDR3 is 13 residues long. UMI-labeled 5' RACE yielded the TRB cDNA libraries. TCRdb re-called the 5' RACE reads and shows each CDR3 protein once, DNA omitted. The repertoire table contains 100,000 to 150,000 distinct CDR3 sequences. The chain uses TRBV7-9 and TRBJ2-7. Material: naive CXCR3- CD8+ T cells from blood. Subset in this sample: CD45RO-CCR7+CD27+CD95- naive CD8+ T cells lacking CXCR3 (TNR3-). The sequence derives from a human donor in good health. Some clones in this sample may be carry-over from other donors' samples. CDR3 loop: CASSLGEIYEQYF.